The 7 T cell receptor beta chains below come from one sample, sequenced in a study of T cells after yellow fever vaccination. In TCRdb, the 5' RACE reads were re-called with MiXCR into one record per CDR3 protein. The data contain around 100,000 distinct CDR3 sequences, around 8% of them singletons. The material sequenced was CD8+ T cells sorted from PBMCs, taken 45 days after the yellow fever booster vaccination. The receptors stem from a man under 40 who received the YFV17D yellow fever vaccine.

This clonotype was detected many times. The rearrangement uses TRBV29-1 and TRBJ2-7; D ambiguous. Germline V gives CDR1 SQVTM, CDR2 ANQGSEA. V was shortened by 4 bases and J by 2 bases, with 21 bases between the two germline ends. CDR3 length equals 16 residues. The CDR3 region is CSVALLGRRSTYEQYF. The CDR3 coding sequence is TGCAGCGTTGCCCTGCTAGGCCGACGGAGTACCTACGAGCAGTACTTC.

This clonotype has at least ten counts. The V and J genes are TRBV4-1 and TRBJ1-5; the D is unclear. The germline V and J ends were trimmed by 1 base and 0 bases, with 7 bases remaining between them. The CDR3 is 15 residues long. From germline, CDR1 is MGHRA and CDR2 YSYEKL. CDR3 sequence reads: CASSQVADSNQPQHF. CDR3 sequence (DNA): TGCGCCAGCAGCCAAGTTGCTGATAGCAATCAGCCCCAGCATTTT.

The chain employs TRBV5-1 and TRBJ2-7; D is uncertain. V was trimmed by 4 bases and J by 0 bases, leaving 8 bases between them. The CDR3 is 13 amino acids. Germline CDR1 and CDR2: SGHRS and YFSETQ. DNA for the CDR3: TGCGCCAGCAGCAGGGTTGACTCCTACGAGCAGTACTTC. Translation: CASSRVDSYEQYF.

This clonotype was counted at least ten times. The chain is built from TRBV20-1 and TRBJ2-7; 10 nucleotides match TRBD2. Germline assignment: CDR1 DFQATT and CDR2 SNEGSKA (reference sequence). The length of the CDR3 is 15 residues. The V gene end was trimmed by 1 base and the J gene end by 4 bases; junction bases not matched to a gene: 7. The DNA of the CDR3 is TGCAGTGCTAGAGCCTCCCTAGCGGGAGTTTACGAGCAGTACTTC. Translated, it gives CSARASLAGVYEQYF.

This clonotype was detected only a few times. V is TRBV29-1 and J is TRBJ2-5; D might be TRBD2 (5 bases). There are 15 residues in the CDR3. The germline V gene encodes CDR1 SQVTM and CDR2 ANQGSEA. Trimming pared 1 base from V and 2 bases from J, leaving 14 bases between. CDR3 in DNA: TGCAGCGTTGAAGGTTTAGCGAAAGAACAAGAGACCCAGTACTTC. Translating it yields CSVEGLAKEQETQYF. Drawing the rest from reference TRBV29-1 and TRBJ2-5, the complete variable domain is SAVISQKPSRDICQRGTSLTIQCQVDSQVTMMFWYRQQPGQSLTLIATANQGSEATYESGFVIDKFPISRPNLTFSTLTVSNMSPEDSSIYLCSVEGLAKEQETQYFGPGTRLLVL.

This clonotype has a handful of counts. V gene TRBV27 combines with J gene TRBJ2-6; D perhaps matches TRBD1 (6 bases). The germline V and J ends were trimmed by 2 bases and 0 bases, with 11 bases remaining between them. CDR1 is MNHEY, CDR2 SMNVEV, per germline (reference sequence). This CDR3 contains 17 residues. DNA of the CDR3: TGTGCCAGCAGTTTAACCGGACAGAGCTCTGGGGCCAACGTCCTGACTTTC. Translated, it gives CASSLTGQSSGANVLTF.

This clonotype was seen a handful of times. CDR3: CASSHGTPAGGYEQYF. In nucleotides, the CDR3 is TGCGCCAGCAGCCATGGGACTCCCGCCGGGGGCTACGAGCAGTACTTC. The rearrangement uses TRBV4-3 and TRBJ2-7; the D gene is possibly TRBD2 (6 bases). Trimming pared 3 bases from V and 3 bases from J, leaving 18 bases between. The CDR3 has 16 amino acids. CDR1 is LGHNA and CDR2 is YSLEER in the germline V gene.